The present entry profiles one TCR beta chain with its context. CDR3 length: 14 residues. Deletions cut 6 bases from V and 2 bases from J, with 11 bases between. CDR1 is LGHNA, CDR2 YSLEER, per germline. This record comes from a study of blood T cells in healthy people across ages. Primed by a sample-barcoded 5' primer and a J-beta primer mix, a second PCR proceeded for 7 to 11 cycles. Through a template-switch adaptor with 12 random nucleotides, each cDNA molecule received a tag. TCRdb independently ran MiXCR on the 5' RACE reads; one entry per CDR3 protein. Of around 1,900,000 distinct CDR3 sequences in the sample, more than 35% were seen once.

The V call is TRBV4-3, the J call TRBJ2-1; D tentatively reads TRBD1 or TRBD2 (5 bases each). Sample: blood. The clonotype comes from a human donor in good health. The CDR3 coding sequence is TGCGCCAGCAGACCGGGACCGACCTACAATGAGCAGTTCTTC. Translated, it gives CASRPGPTYNEQFF.